Following are 22 T cell receptor beta chains from one sample sequenced in a study of blood T cell repertoires in COVID-19. The table came from immunoSEQ multiplex PCR; TCRdb's copy has only in-frame clones and leaves some out. The table lists 250,000 to 350,000 clones, approximately 92% of them singletons, with about 7% in the top ten. The sequenced sample consisted of peripheral blood. The receptor set was obtained from a woman aged 25 to 45 with COVID-19, enrolled during active disease.

V usage is TRBV7-8 and J usage is TRBJ2-2; perhaps TRBD1 as D (6 bases). The V gene's germline CDR1 is SGHVS and CDR2 FQNEAQ. This CDR3 spans 14 amino acids. V lost 1 base and J lost 4, with 7 bases in between. CDR3 sequence reads: CASSLVQGTGELFF. The CDR3 DNA is TGTGCCAGCAGCTTAGTACAGGGCACCGGGGAGCTGTTTTTT.

V is TRBV27 and J is TRBJ1-1; 10 bases fit TRBD1. Germline values: CDR1 MNHEY, CDR2 SMNVEV (reference sequence). V lost 4 bases and J lost 6; bases outside the gene matches: 11. There are 16 residues in the CDR3. CDR3 protein: CASSWGPGTGVPEAFF. CDR3 DNA: TGTGCCAGCAGTTGGGGCCCCGGGACAGGGGTACCTGAAGCTTTCTTT.

This clone was seen a handful of times. V usage is TRBV2 and J usage is TRBJ2-1; 15 nucleotides match TRBD2. CDR1 and CDR2 from the germline V gene are SNHLY and FYNNEI. Trimming at V came to 6 bases and at J to 7 bases, leaving 7 bases not matched to a gene. This CDR3 has 16 residues. CDR3 amino acids: CASRRTSGRANNEQFF. CDR3 in DNA: TGTGCCAGCAGACGGACTAGCGGGAGGGCAAATAATGAGCAGTTCTTC.

The rearrangement uses TRBV19 and TRBJ2-1; the match to TRBD2 covers 9 bases. With 5 bases clipped from V and 6 bases from J, the junction kept 8 bases outside the gene matches. CDR3 length equals 15 residues. Germline CDR1 and CDR2: LNHDA and SQIVND (reference sequence). CDR3 sequence: CASSYSGRIGNEQFF. The CDR3 DNA follows: TGTGCCAGTAGTTACAGCGGGAGGATCGGCAATGAGCAGTTCTTC.

The V call is TRBV20-1, the J call TRBJ2-5, with D uncertain. V lost 5 bases, J lost 4 bases, and 8 bases lay in between. Germline V gene sequence: CDR1 DFQATT, CDR2 SNEGSKA (reference sequence). This CDR3 comprises 11 residues. The CDR3 here is CSAESPETQYF. For the CDR3, the DNA is TGCAGTGCTGAGAGCCCAGAGACCCAGTACTTC.

The chain carries TRBV9 and TRBJ2-7, with 9 positions matching TRBD2. This CDR3 region has 15 residues. Germline loops: CDR1 SGDLS, CDR2 YYNGEE. V shed 0 bases and J 5 bases; nucleotides not matched to a gene: 6. The CDR3 DNA reads as TGTGCCAGCAGCGTAGGTCTAGCGGGATTCAACGAGCAGTACTTC. Translated, it gives CASSVGLAGFNEQYF.

This clone occurred a few times. The chain joins TRBV21-1 to TRBJ2-1; TRBD2 was called by the table and not checked on the DNA. TRBV21-1 is described as a pseudogene. The CDR3 extends over 17 amino acids. The CDR3 region has the DNA TGTGCCAGCAGCAAAGGAGGGGGAGGGAGCTCCTACAATGAGCAGTTCTTC. Translating it yields CASSKGGGGSSYNEQFF.

The rearrangement joins TRBV5-1 to TRBJ2-7, with TRBD2 matching 10 bases. CDR1 is SGHRS and CDR2 is YFSETQ in the germline V gene. V trimming: 9 bases; J trimming: 3 bases; junction bases outside the gene matches: 9. The CDR3 spans 14 residues. This CDR3 reads CATSRTSGNYEQYF. The CDR3 region has the DNA TGCGCCACCTCCCGGACTAGCGGAAACTACGAGCAGTACTTC.

The J gene is TRBJ1-1, the V gene TRBV2, with D possibly being TRBD1 (6 bases). Trimming shortened V by 6 bases and J by 1 base, and 9 bases separated the two germline ends. The germline gives CDR1 SNHLY, CDR2 FYNNEI. This CDR3 region has 13 residues. CDR3 region: CASRDSRNTEAFF. The CDR3 nucleotides are TGTGCCAGCAGGGACAGCAGGAACACTGAAGCTTTCTTT.

The V and J genes are TRBV6-5 and TRBJ2-1; possibly TRBD1 for D (5 bases). Deletions cut 2 bases from V and 0 bases from J, with 8 bases between. The CDR3 is 15 residues long. Germline CDR1 is MNHEY and CDR2 is SVGAGI. The CDR3 sequence is CASSYGAGSYNEQFF. Here the CDR3 DNA reads TGTGCCAGCAGTTACGGGGCAGGCTCCTACAATGAGCAGTTCTTC.

The gene calls are TRBV2 and TRBJ1-4, with 10 bases aligning to TRBD1. This CDR3 spans 14 amino acids. With 8 bases clipped from V and 8 bases from J, the junction kept 8 bases outside the gene matches. Germline assignment: CDR1 SNHLY and CDR2 FYNNEI. The CDR3 spells CASLTTGGFEKLFF. The CDR3 DNA reads TGTGCCAGCCTTACGACAGGGGGCTTCGAAAAACTGTTTTTT.

V usage is TRBV5-5 and J usage is TRBJ2-1; 8 bases are a match to TRBD2. Germline trimming cut 0 bases from V and 3 bases from J; bases unmatched to any gene: 2. This CDR3 spans 15 amino acids. In germline, CDR1 is SGHKS, CDR2 YYEKEE (reference sequence). The DNA for the CDR3 is TGTGCCAGCAGCTTGGCTAGCGGGCGCTACAATGAGCAGTTCTTC. Protein product: CASSLASGRYNEQFF.

This sequence joins TRBV9 and TRBJ2-3; the match to TRBD2 covers 9 bases. This CDR3 comprises 16 residues. Germline values: CDR1 SGDLS, CDR2 YYNGEE. The junction had 7 bases not matched to a gene; V was cut back by 4 bases and J by 1 base. CDR3 nucleotide sequence: TGTGCCAGCAGCCTCGGGACTAGCATTGGCACAGATACGCAGTATTTT. Protein product: CASSLGTSIGTDTQYF.

The chain couples TRBV6-2 or TRBV6-3 to TRBJ2-7; 11 bases agree with TRBD2. Trimming at V came to 6 bases and at J to 3 bases, leaving 7 bases not matched to a gene. The CDR3 is 15 residues long. Germline values: CDR1 MNHEY, CDR2 SVGEGT. CDR3 loop: CASSILAGEIYEQYF. In nucleotides, the CDR3 is TGTGCCAGCAGCATACTAGCGGGAGAGATCTACGAGCAGTACTTC.

The chain recombines TRBV28 with TRBJ2-7; 7 bases agree with TRBD1. CDR1 and CDR2 (germline): MDHEN, SYDVKM. The CDR3 runs to 16 residues. The J segment lost 0 bases and the V segment lost 5 bases, leaving 10 bases of the junction unmatched. In DNA, the CDR3 is TGTGCCAGCAGTCCATACCGGGACAGCTACTCCTACGAGCAGTACTTC. Translated: CASSPYRDSYSYEQYF. The variable domain in full, with the rest retrieved from reference TRBV28 and TRBJ2-7, is DVKVTQSSRYLVKRTGEKVFLECVQDMDHENMFWYRQDPGLGLRLIYFSYDVKMKEKGDIPEGYSVSREKKERFSLILESASTNQTSMYLCASSPYRDSYSYEQYFGPGTRLTVT.

The count of this clone is one. The V and J genes are TRBV27 and TRBJ2-7; 8 nucleotides match TRBD1. V shed 2 bases, J shed 5 bases, and the junction held 8 bases outside the gene matches. CDR1 and CDR2 (germline): MNHEY, SMNVEV (reference sequence). The CDR3 sequence is 15 residues long. CDR3 residues: CASSLIGQGSHEQYF. The CDR3 DNA reads TGTGCCAGCAGTTTAATTGGACAGGGTTCCCACGAGCAGTACTTC.

The chain has TRBV9 and TRBJ1-5; TRBD1 matches at 7 bases. The V segment lost 3 bases and the J segment 7 bases; nucleotides outside the gene matches: 10. CDR3 length: 15 residues. The germline V gene encodes CDR1 SGDLS and CDR2 YYNGEE. The CDR3 sequence: CASSAQGVVGQPQHF. The CDR3, as DNA: TGTGCCAGCAGCGCTCAGGGGGTCGTGGGGCAGCCCCAGCATTTT.

This sequence joins TRBV14 and TRBJ2-5; TRBD2 is a possible D gene (6 bases). Trimming removed 1 base from V and 5 bases from J, with 8 bases in between. CDR1 is SGHDN, CDR2 FVKESK, per germline. The CDR3 runs 13 residues. The CDR3 here is CASSQVGRETQYF. Written as DNA, the CDR3 is TGTGCCAGCAGCCAAGTAGGGAGGGAGACCCAGTACTTC.

The chain recombines TRBV5-1 with TRBJ2-5, with TRBD1 identical over 7 bases. Trimming cost V 7 bases and J 5 bases; bases outside gene matches: 8. Germline V gene sequence: CDR1 SGHRS, CDR2 YFSETQ. The CDR3 consists of 13 residues. The CDR3 spells CASGRQGEETQYF. Written as DNA, the CDR3 is TGCGCCAGCGGACGACAGGGAGAGGAGACCCAGTACTTC.

The J gene is TRBJ1-2, the V gene TRBV7-2, with D maybe TRBD1 (6 bases). Germline lookup yields CDR1 SGHTA and CDR2 FQGNSA. There are 13 residues in the CDR3. V lost 5 bases and J 9 bases, leaving 16 bases between the germline ends. CDR3 nucleotide sequence: TGTGCCAGCAGCGGAGAGGGGGGGCTTCGCTACACCTTC. As protein: CASSGEGGLRYTF.

The CDR3 protein is CASSWVAGDNEQFF. The CDR3 nucleotides read TGTGCCAGCAGTTGGGTAGCGGGGGACAATGAGCAGTTCTTC. The chain couples TRBV6-5 to TRBJ2-1; 9 bases are a match to TRBD2. This CDR3 region has 14 residues. V lost 4 bases to trimming and J lost 5 bases; unmatched junction nucleotides: 3. Germline V lookup: CDR1 MNHEY, CDR2 SVGAGI.

The chain joins TRBV7-3 to TRBJ2-5, with D unresolved. The ends were cut back, 4 bases at V and 7 bases at J, with 13 bases in the middle. Per the germline V gene, CDR1 is SGHTA and CDR2 is FQGTGA. The CDR3 loop spans 13 amino acids. The CDR3 region is CASSYSIRGTQYF. The CDR3 DNA reads TGTGCCAGCAGCTACTCCATAAGAGGGACCCAGTACTTC.